This T cell receptor beta chain was retrieved from a study of shared clonotypes between healthy human individuals. Germline values: CDR1 GTSNPN, CDR2 SVGIG (reference sequence). The CDR3 contains 12 residues. The V gene lost 1 base and the J gene lost 6 bases, with 7 bases spanning the gap. Data came from immunoSEQ multiplex PCR; TCRdb stores just in-frame clones and leaves some out. The sample records some 900,000 clones, approximately 80% being singletons. Only a few counts were recorded for this clone. V usage is TRBV30 and J usage is TRBJ1-3; D gene ambiguous. The TCR comes from a man aged 18 to 29 in good health. The sample comprised memory CD4+ T cells sorted from blood. Subset of the sample: CD45RA-negative fraction. This chain's CDR3 is CAWSAGVNTIYF. In nucleotides, the CDR3 is TGTGCCTGGAGTGCAGGAGTAAACACCATATATTTT. The full variable domain, its missing parts supplied by reference TRBV30 and TRBJ1-3, is SQTIHQWPATLVQPVGSPLSLECTVEGTSNPNLYWYRQAAGRGLQLLFYSVGIGQISSEVPQNLSASRPQDRQFILSSKKLLLSDSGFYLCAWSAGVNTIYFGEGSWLTVV.